This T cell receptor (beta chain) was observed in a study of glioma-infiltrating T cells. Judged by abundance, this clonotype is large. Its antigen is undetermined. Study-level findings and limits: Non-neoplastic patients had below-expected tissue-blood divergence, while all gliomas exceeded expectation. CDR3 overlap between tissue and blood was very small.

TCR alpha and beta CDR3 regions were amplified from RNA using iRepertoire nested multiplex PCR. Input was about 100-450 ng of tissue mRNA or PBMC total RNA. TCRdb re-called the multiplex PCR reads with MiXCR, one entry per CDR3 protein. The repertoire holds 9,500 to 12,000 distinct CDR3 sequences, with 56% as singletons. This CDR3 has 15 amino acids. Germline values: CDR1 MDHEN, CDR2 SYDVKM. V lost 2 bases and J 0 bases, leaving 8 bases between the germline ends. What was sequenced was glioma tissue, nonneoplastic brain tissue, or PBMCs (not recorded which). V is TRBV28 and J is TRBJ1-3; no firm D call. The receptor's source is a human donor with low-grade glioma or glioblastoma, undergoing nonglioma brain surgery, or in good health (not recorded which). The CDR3 DNA reads TGTGCCAGCAGTTTAAGACGGATCTCTGGAAACACCATATATTTT. Protein: CASSLRRISGNTIYF.